This T cell receptor (beta chain) originates from a study of T-cell memory formation after mild COVID-19 (dated by TCRdb to the early 2020s). Regarding the research as a whole: TCR sequence clusters from the two donors were largely donor specific. In two donors, T-cell clones that expanded and contracted after mild COVID-19 were followed by sequencing TCRalpha and TCRbeta repertoires longitudinally. The cohort comprised two young, previously healthy adult volunteers, one female and one male. Beyond this particular receptor, the publication reports: The study covered only a couple of mild cases, and larger cohorts including severe cases with pre-infection samples were considered necessary. Clones contracting from day 15 to 85 had balanced CD4/CD8 phenotypes, while a second wave expanding from day 15 to 37 was biased towards CD4+. Some responding clones were detected in pre-infection memory, suggesting pre-existing cross-reactive memory T cells joined the SARS-CoV-2 response. Contracting CD4+ clones were found mainly in CM and EM memory subsets, while CD8+ clones were enriched in EMRA. The second-wave clones that peaked on day 37 were not confirmed to be SARS-CoV-2 specific.

TCRdb names Illumina NovaSeq 6000 as the instrument used. TCRalpha and TCRbeta cDNA libraries were built by 5'RACE with constant-segment primers, adding sample barcodes and unique molecular identifiers. Trizol reagent was used to extract RNA from every sample. Libraries were amplified in two PCR steps, with a second sample barcode and Illumina TruSeq adapters added in the second step. Sequencing of the libraries was done on an Illumina NovaSeq, producing 2 x 150 bp paired-end reads. For the original study's pipeline: Reads were demultiplexed and collapsed into UMI-guided consensus sequences with migec v1.2.7. Using mixcr v2.1.11, the UMI consensuses were aligned to TRA and TRB V and J templates and assembled into clonotypes. A clonotype was counted as expanded or contracted only when both edgeR and NoisET called the clonotype significant, with the noise models trained on biological replicates. edgeR calls used a false discovery rate-adjusted p below 0.01 and a log2 fold-change threshold of 1. As an exploratory analysis of dynamics, max-normalized trajectories of the 1000 most abundant clonotypes were examined with PCA combined with hierarchical clustering. Each responding clone was given a CD4 or CD8 phenotype based on the CD4+ and CD8+ repertoires, which had been sequenced separately. TCRdb reanalyzed the raw reads on its own, using fastp at Q25 for trimming and MiXCR for clone calling, and kept in-frame beta chains. Rows matching on CDR3 protein sequence are summarized as one entry with the most common DNA and genes. Clone size and V and J calls follow TCRdb, not the original study. This sample comprises 350,000 or so distinct CDR3 sequences, 13% of them detected only once. The ten largest clonotypes hold about a fifth of the sample.

Sequences DFQATT (CDR1) and SNEGSKA (CDR2) are obtained from the germline V gene (reference sequence). The V end loses 7 bases and the J end loses 4 bases, and a stretch of 16 bases separates them. Including the terminal cysteine and phenylalanine, the CDR3 comprises 13 residues. CDR3 DNA is the only sequence kept; it has 39 bases, read in frame from the first base. Ficoll-Paque density gradient centrifugation was used to isolate PBMCs. In regard to this clonotype: Its antigen remains undetermined. The input lacks base qualities; no much larger clone sits a single base away.

The chain is made from TRBV20-1 and TRBJ2-5, with the D assignment possibly TRBD1 or TRBD2, given 6 matching bases for each. The sequenced sample was PBMCs or a T cell subset sorted from them (not recorded which). This TCR was sampled from a man between 18 and 35 years old who had mild COVID-19 (a few samples of this study predate the infection). The sample titles of this study are shuffled in the database, so cell type and time point are left out; the donor was told from shared clones. The sequenced DNA: TGCAGTGAGGCCGGGGGCACGCCAGAGACCCAGTACTTC. Its amino acids are CSEAGGTPETQYF.